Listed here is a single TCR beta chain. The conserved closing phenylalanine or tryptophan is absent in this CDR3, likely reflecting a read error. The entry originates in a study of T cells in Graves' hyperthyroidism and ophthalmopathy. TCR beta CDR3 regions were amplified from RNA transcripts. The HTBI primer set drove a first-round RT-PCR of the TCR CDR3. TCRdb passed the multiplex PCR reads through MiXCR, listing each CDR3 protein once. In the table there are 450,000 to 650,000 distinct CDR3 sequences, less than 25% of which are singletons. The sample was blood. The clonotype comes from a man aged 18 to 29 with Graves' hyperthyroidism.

The CDR3 is CASSRTVRDTIYV. CDR3 nucleotides: TGTGCCAGCAGTAGGACAGTAAGGGACACCATATATGTG. J is TRBJ1-3 and V is TRBV28, with a tentative D call TRBD1 (6 bases). V was pared by 5 bases and J by 8 bases, with 13 bases between. The length of the CDR3 is 13 residues. Looked up from germline, CDR1 is MDHEN and CDR2 is SYDVKM.